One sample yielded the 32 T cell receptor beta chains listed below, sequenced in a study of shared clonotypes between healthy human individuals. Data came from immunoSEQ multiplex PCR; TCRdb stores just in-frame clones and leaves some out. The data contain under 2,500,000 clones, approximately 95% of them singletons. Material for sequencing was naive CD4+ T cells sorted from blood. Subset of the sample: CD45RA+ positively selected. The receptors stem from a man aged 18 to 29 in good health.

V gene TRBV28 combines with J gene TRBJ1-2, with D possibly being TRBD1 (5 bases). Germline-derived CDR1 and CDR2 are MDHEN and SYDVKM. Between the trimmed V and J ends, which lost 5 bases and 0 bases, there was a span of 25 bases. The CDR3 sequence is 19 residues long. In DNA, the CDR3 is TGTGCCAGCAGTCGGCCAGGGTGGGCCCTCATTATAGCTAACTATGGCTACACCTTC. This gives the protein CASSRPGWALIIANYGYTF.

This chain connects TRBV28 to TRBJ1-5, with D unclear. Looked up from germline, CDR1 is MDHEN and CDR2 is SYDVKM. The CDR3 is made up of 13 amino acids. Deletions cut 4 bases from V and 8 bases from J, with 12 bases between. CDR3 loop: CASSSDLREPQHF. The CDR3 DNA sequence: TGTGCCAGCAGTTCCGACCTAAGGGAGCCCCAGCATTTT.

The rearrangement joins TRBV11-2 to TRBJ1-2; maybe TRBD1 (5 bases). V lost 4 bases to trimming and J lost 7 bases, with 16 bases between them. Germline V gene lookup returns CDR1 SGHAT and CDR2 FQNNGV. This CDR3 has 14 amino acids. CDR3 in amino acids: CASSSTGRGSGYTF. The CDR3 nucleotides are TGTGCCAGCAGCTCGACGGGAAGGGGAAGTGGCTACACCTTC.

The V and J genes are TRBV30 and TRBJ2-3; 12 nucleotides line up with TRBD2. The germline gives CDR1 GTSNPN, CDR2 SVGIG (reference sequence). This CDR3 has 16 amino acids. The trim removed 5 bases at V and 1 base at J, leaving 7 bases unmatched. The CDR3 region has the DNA TGTGCCTGGGGGACTAGCGGGCCCCCTGGCACAGATACGCAGTATTTT. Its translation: CAWGTSGPPGTDTQYF.

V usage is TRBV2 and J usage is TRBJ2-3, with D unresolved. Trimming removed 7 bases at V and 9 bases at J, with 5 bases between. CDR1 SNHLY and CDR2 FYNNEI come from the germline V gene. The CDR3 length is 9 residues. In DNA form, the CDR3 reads TGTGCCAGCAAGGCCACGCAGTATTTT. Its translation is CASKATQYF.

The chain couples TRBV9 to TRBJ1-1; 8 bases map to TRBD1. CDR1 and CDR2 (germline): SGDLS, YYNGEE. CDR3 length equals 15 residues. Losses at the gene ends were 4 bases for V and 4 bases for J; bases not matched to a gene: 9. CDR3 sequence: CASSTQGQGGTEAFF. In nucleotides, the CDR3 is TGTGCCAGCAGCACACAAGGACAGGGCGGCACTGAAGCTTTCTTT.

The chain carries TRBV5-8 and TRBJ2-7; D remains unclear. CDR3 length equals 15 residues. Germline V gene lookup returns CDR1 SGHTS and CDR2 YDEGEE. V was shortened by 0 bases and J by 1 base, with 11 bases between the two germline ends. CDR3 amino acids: CASSLEDWQSYEQYF. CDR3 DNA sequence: TGTGCCAGCAGCTTGGAGGATTGGCAGTCCTACGAGCAGTACTTC.

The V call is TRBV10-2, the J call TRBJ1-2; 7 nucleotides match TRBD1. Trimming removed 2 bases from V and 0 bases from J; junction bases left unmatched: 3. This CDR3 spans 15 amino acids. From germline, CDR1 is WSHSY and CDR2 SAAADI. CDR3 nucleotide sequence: TGCGCCAGCAGTGAGACCACAGGGGCTAACTATGGCTACACCTTC. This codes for CASSETTGANYGYTF.

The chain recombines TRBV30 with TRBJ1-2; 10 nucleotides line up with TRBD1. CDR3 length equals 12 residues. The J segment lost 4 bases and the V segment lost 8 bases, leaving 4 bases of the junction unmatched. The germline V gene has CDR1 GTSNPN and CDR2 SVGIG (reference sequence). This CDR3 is CARDRGGYGYTF. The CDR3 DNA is TGTGCCCGGGACAGGGGAGGCTATGGCTACACCTTC.

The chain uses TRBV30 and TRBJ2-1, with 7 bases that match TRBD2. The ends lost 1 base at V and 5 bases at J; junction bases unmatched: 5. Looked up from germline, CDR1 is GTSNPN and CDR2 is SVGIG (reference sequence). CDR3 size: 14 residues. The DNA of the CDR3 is TGTGCCTGGAGTGAAGGGAGGGCCCACAATGAGCAGTTCTTC. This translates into CAWSEGRAHNEQFF.

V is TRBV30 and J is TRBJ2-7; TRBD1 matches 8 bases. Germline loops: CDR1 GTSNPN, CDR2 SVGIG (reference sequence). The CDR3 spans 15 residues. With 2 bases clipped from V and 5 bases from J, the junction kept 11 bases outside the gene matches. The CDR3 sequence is CAWSPSDRVLHEQYF. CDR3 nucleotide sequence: TGTGCCTGGAGTCCATCGGACAGGGTTTTGCACGAGCAGTACTTC.

CDR3 nucleotide sequence: TGTGCCAGCAGCCTTTCGACAGGGGGCCTGGACTATGGCTACACCTTC. Protein: CASSLSTGGLDYGYTF. The V call is TRBV16, the J call TRBJ1-2; TRBD1 aligns across 10 bases. The V gene end was trimmed by 4 bases and the J gene end by 3 bases; junction bases not matched to a gene: 8. The CDR3 covers 16 residues. Looked up from germline, CDR1 is KGHSY and CDR2 is FQNENV.

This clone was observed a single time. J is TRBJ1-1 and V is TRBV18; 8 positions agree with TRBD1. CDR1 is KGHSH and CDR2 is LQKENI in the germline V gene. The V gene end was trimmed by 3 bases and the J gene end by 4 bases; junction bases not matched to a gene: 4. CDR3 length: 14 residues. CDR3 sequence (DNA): TGTGCCAGCTCACCTCAGGGGGCGGTCACTGAAGCTTTCTTT. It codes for CASSPQGAVTEAFF. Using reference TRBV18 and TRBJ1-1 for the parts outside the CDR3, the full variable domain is NAGVMQNPRHLVRRRGQEARLRCSPMKGHSHVYWYRQLPEEGLKFMVYLQKENIIDESGMPKERFSAEFPKEGPSILRIQQVVRGDSAAYFCASSPQGAVTEAFFGQGTRLTVV.

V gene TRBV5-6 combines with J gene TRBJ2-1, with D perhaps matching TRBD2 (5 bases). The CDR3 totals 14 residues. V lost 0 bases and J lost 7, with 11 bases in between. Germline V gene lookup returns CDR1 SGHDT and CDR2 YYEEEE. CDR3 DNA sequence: TGTGCCAGCAGCTTGGCCGGCTTAGCGAATGAGCAGTTCTTC. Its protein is CASSLAGLANEQFF.

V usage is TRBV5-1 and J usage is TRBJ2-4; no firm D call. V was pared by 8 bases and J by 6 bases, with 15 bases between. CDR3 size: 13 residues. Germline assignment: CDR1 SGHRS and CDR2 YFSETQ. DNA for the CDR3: TGCGCCAGTGCCCCCGGGCTGCCAAACATTCAGTACTTC. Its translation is CASAPGLPNIQYF.

As DNA, the CDR3 is TGTGCCAGTAGTATAGTCGGGGAGGTTGGCTCCTACGAGCAGTACTTC. Amino acid sequence: CASSIVGEVGSYEQYF. The genes are TRBV19 and TRBJ2-7; TRBD2 might be the D (6 bases). This CDR3 region has 16 residues. Germline V gene lookup returns CDR1 LNHDA and CDR2 SQIVND (reference sequence). Between the trimmed V and J ends, which lost 1 base and 0 bases, there was a span of 13 bases.

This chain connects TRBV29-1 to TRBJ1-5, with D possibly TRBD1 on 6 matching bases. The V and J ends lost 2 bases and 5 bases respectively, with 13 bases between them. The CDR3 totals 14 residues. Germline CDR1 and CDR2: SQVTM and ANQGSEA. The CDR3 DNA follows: TGCAGCGTTGAAACAGGGTATGGGGATCAGCCCCAGCATTTT. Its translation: CSVETGYGDQPQHF.

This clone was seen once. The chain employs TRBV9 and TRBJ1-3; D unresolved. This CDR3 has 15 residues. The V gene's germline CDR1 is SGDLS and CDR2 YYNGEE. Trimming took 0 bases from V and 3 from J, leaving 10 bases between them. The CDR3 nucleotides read TGTGCCAGCAGCGTAGGTCCGGGTTTTGGAAACACCATATATTTT. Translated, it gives CASSVGPGFGNTIYF.

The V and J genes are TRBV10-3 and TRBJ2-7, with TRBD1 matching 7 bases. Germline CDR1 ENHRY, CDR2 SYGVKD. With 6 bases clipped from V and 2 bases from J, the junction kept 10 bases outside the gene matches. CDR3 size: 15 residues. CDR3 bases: TGTGCCATCAGGATAGGGGACAGTCCCACCTACGAGCAGTACTTC. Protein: CAIRIGDSPTYEQYF.

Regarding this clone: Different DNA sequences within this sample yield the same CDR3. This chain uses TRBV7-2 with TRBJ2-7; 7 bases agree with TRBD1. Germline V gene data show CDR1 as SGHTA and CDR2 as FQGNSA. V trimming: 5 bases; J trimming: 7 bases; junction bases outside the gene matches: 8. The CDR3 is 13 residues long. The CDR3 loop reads CASSLGQAGEQYF. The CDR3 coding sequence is TGTGCCAGCAGCCTCGGACAGGCTGGAGAGCAGTACTTC. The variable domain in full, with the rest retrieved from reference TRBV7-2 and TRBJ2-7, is GAGVSQSPSNKVTEKGKDVELRCDPISGHTALYWYRQSLGQGLEFLIYFQGNSAPDKSGLPSDRFSAERTGGSVSTLTIQRTQQEDSAVYLCASSLGQAGEQYFGPGTRLTVT.

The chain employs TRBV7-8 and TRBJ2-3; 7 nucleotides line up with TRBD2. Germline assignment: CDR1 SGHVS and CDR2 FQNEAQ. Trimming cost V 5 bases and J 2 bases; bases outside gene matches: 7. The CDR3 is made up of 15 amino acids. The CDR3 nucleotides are TGTGCCAGCAGCCCCTCGGGACTACCCACAGATACGCAGTATTTT. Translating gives CASSPSGLPTDTQYF.

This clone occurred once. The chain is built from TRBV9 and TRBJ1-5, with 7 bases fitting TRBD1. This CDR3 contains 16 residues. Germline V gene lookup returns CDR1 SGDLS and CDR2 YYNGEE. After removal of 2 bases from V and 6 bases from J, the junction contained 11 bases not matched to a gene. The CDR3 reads CASSVAQGVVAQPQHF. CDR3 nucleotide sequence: TGTGCCAGCAGCGTGGCGCAGGGGGTAGTCGCTCAGCCCCAGCATTTT. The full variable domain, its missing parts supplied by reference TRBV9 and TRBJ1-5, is DSGVTQTPKHLITATGQRVTLRCSPRSGDLSVYWYQQSLDQGLQFLIQYYNGEERAKGNILERFSAQQFPDLHSELNLSSLELGDSALYFCASSVAQGVVAQPQHFGDGTRLSIL.

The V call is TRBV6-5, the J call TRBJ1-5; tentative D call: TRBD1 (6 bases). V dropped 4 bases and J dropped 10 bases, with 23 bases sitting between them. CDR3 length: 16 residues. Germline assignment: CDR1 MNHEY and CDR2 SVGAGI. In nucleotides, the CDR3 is TGTGCCAGCAGTTTCCATGGACAGTTTAATCAGAAACCCCAGCATTTT. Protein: CASSFHGQFNQKPQHF.

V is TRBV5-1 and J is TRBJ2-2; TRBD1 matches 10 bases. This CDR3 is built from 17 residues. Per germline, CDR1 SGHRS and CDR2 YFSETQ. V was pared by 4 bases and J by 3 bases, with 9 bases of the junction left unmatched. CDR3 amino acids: CASSTKSGTGDTGELFF. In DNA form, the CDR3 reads TGCGCCAGCAGCACAAAATCCGGGACAGGGGACACCGGGGAGCTGTTTTTT.

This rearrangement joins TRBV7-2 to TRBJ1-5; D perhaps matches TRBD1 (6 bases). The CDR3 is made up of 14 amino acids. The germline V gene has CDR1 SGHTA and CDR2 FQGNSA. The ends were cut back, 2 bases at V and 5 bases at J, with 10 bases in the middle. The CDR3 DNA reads TGTGCCAGCAGCTTAACAGGGCAGGATCAGCCCCAGCATTTT. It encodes CASSLTGQDQPQHF.

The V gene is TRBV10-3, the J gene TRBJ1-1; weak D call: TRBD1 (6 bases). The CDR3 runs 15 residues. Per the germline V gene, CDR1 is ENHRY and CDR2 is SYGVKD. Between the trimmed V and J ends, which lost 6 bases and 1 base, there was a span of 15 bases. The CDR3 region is CAIRPKDSSNTEAFF. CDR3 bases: TGTGCCATCAGGCCTAAGGACAGTTCGAACACTGAAGCTTTCTTT.

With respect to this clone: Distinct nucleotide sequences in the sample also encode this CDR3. For the CDR3, the DNA is TGTGCCTCCAGGGCTGGAGGTTCGTCCTACGAGCAGTACTTC. Amino acid sequence: CASRAGGSSYEQYF. V and J are TRBV6-5 and TRBJ2-7; possibly TRBD1 or TRBD2 for D (5 bases each). This CDR3 comprises 14 residues. V lost 11 bases and J 1 base, leaving 18 bases between the germline ends. CDR1 MNHEY and CDR2 SVGAGI come from the germline V gene.

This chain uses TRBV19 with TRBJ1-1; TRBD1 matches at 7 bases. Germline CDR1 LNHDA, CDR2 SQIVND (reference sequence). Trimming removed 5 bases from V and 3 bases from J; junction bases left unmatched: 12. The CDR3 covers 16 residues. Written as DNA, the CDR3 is TGTGCCAGTAGTCCCTCCCAAACAACAGGGGACACTGAAGCTTTCTTT. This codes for CASSPSQTTGDTEAFF. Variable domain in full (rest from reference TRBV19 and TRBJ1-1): DGGITQSPKYLFRKEGQNVTLSCEQNLNHDAMYWYRQDPGQGLRLIYYSQIVNDFQKGDIAEGYSVSREKKESFPLTVTSAQKNPTAFYLCASSPSQTTGDTEAFFGQGTRLTVV.

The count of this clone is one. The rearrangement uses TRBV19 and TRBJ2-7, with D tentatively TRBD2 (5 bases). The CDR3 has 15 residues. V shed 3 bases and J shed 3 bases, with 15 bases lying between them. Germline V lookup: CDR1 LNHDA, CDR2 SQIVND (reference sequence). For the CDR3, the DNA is TGTGCCAGTAGTATTGTTGGAGGCGAATACTACGAGCAGTACTTC. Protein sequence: CASSIVGGEYYEQYF. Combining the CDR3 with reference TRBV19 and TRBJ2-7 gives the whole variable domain DGGITQSPKYLFRKEGQNVTLSCEQNLNHDAMYWYRQDPGQGLRLIYYSQIVNDFQKGDIAEGYSVSREKKESFPLTVTSAQKNPTAFYLCASSIVGGEYYEQYFGPGTRLTVT.

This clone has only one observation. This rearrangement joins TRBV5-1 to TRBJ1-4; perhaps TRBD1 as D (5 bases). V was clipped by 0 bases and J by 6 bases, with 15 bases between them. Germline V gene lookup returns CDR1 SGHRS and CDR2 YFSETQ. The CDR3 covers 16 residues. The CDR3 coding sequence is TGCGCCAGCAGCTTGGCCGGGGGTCACGCGGATGAAAAACTGTTTTTT. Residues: CASSLAGGHADEKLFF.

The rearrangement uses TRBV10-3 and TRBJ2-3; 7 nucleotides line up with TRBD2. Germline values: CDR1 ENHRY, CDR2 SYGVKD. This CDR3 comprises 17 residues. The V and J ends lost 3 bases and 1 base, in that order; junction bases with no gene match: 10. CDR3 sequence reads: CAISEGLREGRTDTQYF. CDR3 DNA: TGTGCCATCAGTGAAGGTCTCAGGGAGGGCCGCACAGATACGCAGTATTTT.

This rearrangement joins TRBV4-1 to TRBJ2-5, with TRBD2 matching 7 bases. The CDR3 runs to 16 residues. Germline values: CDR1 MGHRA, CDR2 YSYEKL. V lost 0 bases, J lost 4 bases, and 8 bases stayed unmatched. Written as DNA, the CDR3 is TGCGCCAGCAGCCAAGATCTGGGACCGGGGGGAGAGACCCAGTACTTC. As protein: CASSQDLGPGGETQYF.